The 26 T cell receptor beta chains presented below share a single source sample, sequenced in a study of blood T cell repertoires in COVID-19. Repertoires were generated with immunoSEQ multiplex PCR, while TCRdb's copy carries only in-frame clones and drops some. Seen here are 150,000 to 200,000 clones, around 79% observed once, and the top ten hold approximately 5.9%. Sequencing used peripheral blood. The receptors originated from a woman between 40 and 55 years old with COVID-19, enrolled during active disease.

V usage is TRBV2 and J usage is TRBJ2-7; D remains unclear. CDR1 and CDR2 from the germline V gene are SNHLY and FYNNEI. V was pared by 7 bases and J by 3 bases, with 4 bases between. CDR3 length: 10 residues. CDR3 DNA sequence: TGTGCCAGCAAACTCTACGAGCAGTACTTC. Residues: CASKLYEQYF.

The CDR3 DNA reads as TGTGCCAGCATTCTGACAGCGTACAATGAGCAGTTCTTC. As protein: CASILTAYNEQFF. The rearrangement uses TRBV7-9 and TRBJ2-1, with a possible D match to TRBD1 (5 bases). Trimming shortened V by 7 bases and J by 4 bases, and 11 bases separated the two germline ends. Germline loops: CDR1 SEHNR, CDR2 FQNEAQ (reference sequence). The CDR3 contains 13 residues.

The V and J genes are TRBV6-6 and TRBJ2-1; a possible D gene is TRBD2 (6 bases). The CDR3 runs to 16 residues. Germline V gene sequence: CDR1 MNHNY, CDR2 SVGAGI (reference sequence). The V and J ends lost 7 bases and 4 bases respectively, with 20 bases between them. The DNA of the CDR3 is TGTGCCAGCACTCCCGGCGGGACTCTAAATTACAATGAGCAGTTCTTC. Residues: CASTPGGTLNYNEQFF.

This clone showed up just a few times. The rearrangement links TRBV19 to TRBJ2-6; the match to TRBD2 covers 7 bases. This CDR3 has 15 residues. Germline CDR1 and CDR2: LNHDA and SQIVND (reference sequence). Trimming at V came to 7 bases and at J to 0 bases, leaving 3 bases not matched to a gene. CDR3 amino acids: CASTGGYSGANVLTF. CDR3 DNA: TGTGCCAGTACGGGGGGTTACTCTGGGGCCAACGTCCTGACTTTC.

The J gene is TRBJ2-3, the V gene TRBV9; no reliable D call. From germline, CDR1 is SGDLS and CDR2 YYNGEE. CDR3 length: 15 amino acids. The V gene lost 2 bases and the J gene lost 0 bases, with 10 bases spanning the gap. The CDR3 here is CASSVAVQSTDTQYF. CDR3 in DNA: TGTGCCAGCAGCGTGGCGGTTCAGAGCACAGATACGCAGTATTTT.

V is TRBV10-2 and J is TRBJ1-2; a possible D gene is TRBD1 (5 bases). Trimming took 8 bases from V and 7 from J, leaving 14 bases between them. The CDR3 contains 12 residues. The germline V gene has CDR1 WSHSY and CDR2 SAAADI. The CDR3 loop is CASRGDRFGYTF. The CDR3 DNA sequence: TGCGCCAGCCGGGGGGACCGCTTTGGCTACACCTTC.

The chain recombines TRBV5-1 with TRBJ2-7; 7 bases are shared with TRBD1. The CDR3 totals 14 residues. The trim removed 4 bases at V and 2 bases at J, leaving 6 bases unmatched. Germline CDR1 reads SGHRS; CDR2 reads YFSETQ. The CDR3 protein is CASSPQGPAYEQYF. The CDR3 DNA sequence: TGCGCCAGCAGCCCACAGGGGCCCGCCTACGAGCAGTACTTC.

V is TRBV6-6 and J is TRBJ1-3; 8 positions agree with TRBD1. CDR3 length equals 12 residues. The germline gives CDR1 MNHNY, CDR2 SVGAGI (reference sequence). The V and J ends lost 6 bases and 9 bases, in that order; junction bases with no gene match: 4. The CDR3 DNA is TGTGCCAGCAGATCTGGACAGGGCACCATATATTTT. Protein sequence: CASRSGQGTIYF.

The chain uses TRBV6-5 and TRBJ1-3, with a possible D match to TRBD1 (6 bases). The germline V gene has CDR1 MNHEY and CDR2 SVGAGI. CDR3 length: 15 amino acids. V lost 5 bases, J lost 0 bases, and 11 bases lay in between. The CDR3 region is CASSTDRSSGNTIYF. The CDR3, as DNA: TGTGCCAGCAGTACCGACAGGAGCTCTGGAAACACCATATATTTT.

The gene calls are TRBV3-1 (or the pseudogene TRBV3-2) and TRBJ1-2; no reliable D call. The germline V gene has CDR1 LGHDT and CDR2 YNNKEL (reference sequence). V was trimmed by 0 bases and J by 9 bases, leaving 14 bases between them. This CDR3 region has 14 residues. In DNA, the CDR3 is TGTGCCAGCAGCCAAGATAGCGGACTAACAAGCTACACCTTC. It is translated as CASSQDSGLTSYTF.

V and J are TRBV9 and TRBJ2-1, with TRBD1 as a possible D gene (6 bases). CDR3 length: 13 residues. Trimming removed 0 bases from V and 8 bases from J, with 9 bases in between. The V gene's germline CDR1 is SGDLS and CDR2 YYNGEE. CDR3 nucleotide sequence: TGTGCCAGCAGCGTAGGATCAGGGGATGAGCAGTTCTTC. Translation: CASSVGSGDEQFF.

CDR3 sequence: CASSFASTSGANVLTF. The CDR3 DNA is TGTGCCAGCAGCTTTGCCAGTACCTCTGGGGCCAACGTCCTGACTTTC. The J gene is TRBJ2-6, the V gene TRBV5-8; D gene uncertain. The CDR3 sequence is 16 residues long. The V gene's germline CDR1 is SGHTS and CDR2 YDEGEE. Trimming removed 2 bases from V and 0 bases from J, with 9 bases in between.

This chain joins TRBV6-5 and TRBJ1-4; the match to TRBD1 covers 8 bases. J was trimmed by 8 bases and V by 5 bases; bases with no gene match: 7. Germline V gene sequence: CDR1 MNHEY, CDR2 SVGAGI. The CDR3 is 14 amino acids. CDR3 region: CASSLQGASEKLFF. The CDR3 DNA reads TGTGCCAGCAGTCTCCAGGGGGCGTCGGAAAAACTGTTTTTT.

The V and J genes are TRBV6-5 and TRBJ1-1, with TRBD1 matching 8 bases. The CDR3 has 14 amino acids. Germline V gene sequence: CDR1 MNHEY, CDR2 SVGAGI. J lost 5 bases, V lost 7 bases, and 9 bases had no gene match. DNA for the CDR3: TGTGCCAGCATCCTGGACAGGGAAGGAACTGAAGCTTTCTTT. It is translated as CASILDREGTEAFF.

The rearrangement joins TRBV29-1 to TRBJ2-1; 12 bases line up with TRBD2. The CDR3 length is 15 residues. V was clipped by 8 bases and J by 8 bases; unmatched bases: 13. The germline CDR1 and CDR2 sequences are SQVTM and ANQGSEA. The DNA of the CDR3 is TGCAGCTCCCGGACCCCTAGCGGGAGGGGCCATGAGCAGTTCTTC. Amino acids: CSSRTPSGRGHEQFF.

The sample holds one count of this clone. V usage is TRBV4-1 and J usage is TRBJ2-3; 7 positions match TRBD2. CDR1 is MGHRA and CDR2 is YSYEKL in the germline V gene. The CDR3 runs to 15 residues. Germline trimming cut 1 base from V and 1 base from J; bases unmatched to any gene: 2. The CDR3 bases are TGCGCCAGCAGCCAAGCGGGGAGGGGCACAGATACGCAGTATTTT. It codes for CASSQAGRGTDTQYF.

This chain links TRBV13 with TRBJ1-2; weak D call: TRBD1 (6 bases). V gave up 5 bases and J gave up 5 bases, with 15 bases separating them. The CDR3 is 14 residues long. Germline lookup yields CDR1 PRHDT and CDR2 FYEKMQ (reference sequence). CDR3 in DNA: TGTGCCAGCAGCCCTCGGACAGCACCTTATGGCTACACCTTC. This sequence encodes CASSPRTAPYGYTF.

The V and J genes are TRBV6-5 and TRBJ2-7, with 9 bases identical to TRBD1. Germline loops: CDR1 MNHEY, CDR2 SVGAGI. The CDR3 has 14 residues. The V gene end was trimmed by 8 bases and the J gene end by 2 bases; junction bases not matched to a gene: 7. The CDR3 protein is CASPDRGATYEQYF. CDR3 sequence (DNA): TGTGCCAGCCCAGACAGGGGGGCGACCTACGAGCAGTACTTC.

J is TRBJ1-3 and V is TRBV6-5, with 9 bases identical to TRBD1. The trim removed 2 bases at V and 4 bases at J, leaving 3 bases unmatched. The length of the CDR3 is 15 residues. Germline V gives CDR1 MNHEY, CDR2 SVGAGI. The CDR3 sequence is CASSYDRGVGNTIYF. The CDR3 nucleotides read TGTGCCAGCAGTTACGACAGGGGGGTCGGAAACACCATATATTTT.

The chain carries TRBV5-1 and TRBJ2-5, with 8 bases aligning to TRBD1. The J segment lost 2 bases and the V segment lost 1 base, leaving 13 bases of the junction unmatched. This CDR3 is built from 18 residues. Per germline, CDR1 SGHRS and CDR2 YFSETQ. CDR3 region: CASSLWGTGLPMQETQYF. The CDR3 DNA reads as TGCGCCAGCAGCTTGTGGGGGACAGGCCTGCCCATGCAAGAGACCCAGTACTTC.

This clone showed up just a few times. V gene TRBV6-4 combines with J gene TRBJ1-6, with D hard to call. The germline V gene has CDR1 MRHNA and CDR2 SNTAGT. This CDR3 is 16 amino acids long. V was cut by 3 bases and J by 4 bases, with 13 bases left in between. The CDR3 sequence: CASSESGRTYNSPLHF. The CDR3 nucleotides read TGTGCCAGCAGTGAGAGCGGGCGGACTTATAATTCACCCCTCCACTTT.

The chain is built from TRBV7-9 and TRBJ1-1; D is perhaps TRBD1 (6 bases). Per the germline V gene, CDR1 is SEHNR and CDR2 is FQNEAQ (reference sequence). Trimming removed 5 bases from V and 6 bases from J, with 10 bases in between. CDR3 length: 12 amino acids. CDR3 amino acids: CASSRTDSEAFF. The CDR3 DNA reads TGTGCCAGCAGCCGGACAGACTCTGAAGCTTTCTTT.

The chain uses TRBV5-1 and TRBJ2-3, with 9 bases identical to TRBD2. The length of the CDR3 is 15 residues. CDR1 SGHRS and CDR2 YFSETQ come from the germline V gene. The V segment lost 0 bases and the J segment 2 bases; nucleotides outside the gene matches: 1. The DNA of the CDR3 is TGCGCCAGCAGCTTGGGACTAGCGGTCACAGATACGCAGTATTTT. It translates to CASSLGLAVTDTQYF.

The chain uses TRBV10-2 and TRBJ1-4; D might be TRBD1 (5 bases). Germline CDR1 is WSHSY and CDR2 is SAAADI. CDR3 length: 15 residues. V shed 6 bases and J shed 2 bases, with 13 bases lying between them. The CDR3, as DNA: TGCGCCAGCAGCCCCCGGGAGGGGACTAATGAAAAACTGTTTTTT. Translated, it gives CASSPREGTNEKLFF.

J is TRBJ1-1 and V is TRBV5-1; 10 nucleotides align to TRBD1. This CDR3 has 19 residues. CDR1 is SGHRS, CDR2 YFSETQ, per germline. Germline trimming cut 3 bases from V and 2 bases from J; bases unmatched to any gene: 16. CDR3 protein: CASSSRLRDRGPPNTEAFF. CDR3 nucleotides: TGCGCCAGCAGCTCGAGGTTGCGGGACAGGGGCCCTCCTAACACTGAAGCTTTCTTT.

This clone was seen once. The chain couples TRBV25-1 to TRBJ1-4, with D possibly being TRBD1 (5 bases). Germline assignment: CDR1 MGHDK and CDR2 SYGVNS. The CDR3 has 14 residues. Trimming took off 6 bases at V and 7 bases at J, with 15 bases between the two ends. CDR3 amino acids: CASSPTGGFEKLFF. The CDR3 DNA sequence: TGTGCCAGCAGCCCGACGGGGGGTTTTGAAAAACTGTTTTTT. The complete variable domain, with remaining parts taken from reference TRBV25-1 and TRBJ1-4, reads EADIYQTPRYLVIGTGKKITLECSQTMGHDKMYWYQQDPGMELHLIHYSYGVNSTEKGDLSSESTVSRIRTEHFPLTLESARPSHTSQYLCASSPTGGFEKLFFGSGTQLSVL.